This TCR beta chain originates from a study of neurological immune-mediated disorders. The cDNA was synthesized by means of template-switch 5'RACE, which was carried out with 10-nucleotide random UMIs. One entry per CDR3 protein, called by TCRdb with MiXCR from the 5' RACE reads. The profile shows 40,000 to 55,000 distinct CDR3 sequences, over 9% of them singletons. Findings and limits, study-wide: No CDR3 amino acid sequences recurred among expanded clones across subjects, suggesting private repertoires in all groups.

This clonotype was seen at least ten times. The antigen is not known. A junction end diverges from the germline sequence, so it may reflect a read error. It was from 2 million PBMCs stored at -80 C that the unsorted libraries were obtained. CDR1 and CDR2 from the germline V gene are SGHVS and FNYEAQ. CDR3 length: 14 amino acids. The TCR sequence derives from a woman in her 40s with HTLV-1-associated myelopathy (HAM/TSP). V usage is TRBV7-6 and J usage is TRBJ2-2; a weak D match, TRBD2 (6 bases). Sequencing was carried out using PBMCs. The CDR3 protein is CASSLDWLTGGLFF. The CDR3 DNA sequence: TGTGCCAGCAGCTTGGACTGGTTGACCGGGGGGCTGTTTTTT.